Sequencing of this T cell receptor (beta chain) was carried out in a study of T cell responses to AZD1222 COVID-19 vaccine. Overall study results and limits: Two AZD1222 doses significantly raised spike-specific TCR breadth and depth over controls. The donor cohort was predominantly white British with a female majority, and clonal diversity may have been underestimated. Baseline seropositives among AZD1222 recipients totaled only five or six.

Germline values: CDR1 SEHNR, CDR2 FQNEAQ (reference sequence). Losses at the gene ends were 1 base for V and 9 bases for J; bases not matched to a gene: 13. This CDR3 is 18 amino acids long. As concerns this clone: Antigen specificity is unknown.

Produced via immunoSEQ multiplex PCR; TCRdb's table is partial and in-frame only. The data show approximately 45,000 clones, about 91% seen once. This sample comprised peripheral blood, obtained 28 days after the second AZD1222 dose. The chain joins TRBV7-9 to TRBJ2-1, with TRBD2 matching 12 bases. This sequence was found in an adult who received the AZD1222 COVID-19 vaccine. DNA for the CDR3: TGTGCCAGCAGCTTAGTCCTAGCGGGAGGGCCCCGTGTGGTTGAGCAGTTCTTC. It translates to CASSLVLAGGPRVVEQFF. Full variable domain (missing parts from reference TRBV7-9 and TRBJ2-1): DTGVSQNPRHKITKRGQNVTFRCDPISEHNRLYWYRQTLGQGPEFLTYFQNEAQLEKSRLLSDRFSAERPKGSFSTLEIQRTEQGDSAMYLCASSLVLAGGPRVVEQFFGPGTRLTVL.